The rows below give T cell receptor beta chains drawn from one sample of a study of blood T cell repertoires in COVID-19. The protocol was immunoSEQ multiplex PCR, while the TCRdb copy is restricted to in-frame clones and leaves out a portion. The data hold 300,000 to 400,000 clones, with around 87% observed a single time. The sample consisted of peripheral blood. Receptors originate from a woman aged 55-75 years with COVID-19, enrolled during active disease. CDR3s include the opening cysteine and the closing phenylalanine or tryptophan. D genes are given only for firm matches. For some rows the clone size is stated as once, few or many, or as a class when expanded; others skip it.

CDR3: CASTLGQGDVLTF; DNA: TGCGCCAGCACCTTAGGACAGGGCGACGTCCTGACTTTC; J: TRBJ2-6; size: -; V: TRBV5-1; D: TRBD1
CDR3: CASSREAGATGELFF; DNA: TGTGCCAGCAGCAGGGAAGCGGGGGCCACCGGGGAGCTGTTTTTT; J: TRBJ2-2; size: -; V: TRBV5-4; D: TRBD2
CDR3: CASSYQGLTNTEAFF; DNA: TGTGCCAGCAGTTACCAGGGACTTACGAACACTGAAGCTTTCTTT; J: TRBJ1-1; size: -; V: TRBV6-5; D: -
CDR3: CASSARAGTSSYEQYF; DNA: TGTGCCAGCAGTGCGCGGGCCGGGACTAGCTCCTACGAGCAGTACTTC; J: TRBJ2-7; size: -; V: TRBV25-1; D: TRBD2
CDR3: CASSPEELTHEQYF; DNA: TGTGCCAGCAGTCCGGAGGAACTAACCCACGAGCAGTACTTC; J: TRBJ2-7; size: -; V: TRBV27; D: -
CDR3: CASRGQGGLETQYF; DNA: TGTGCCAGCAGGGGACAGGGTGGATTAGAGACCCAGTACTTC; J: TRBJ2-5; size: -; V: TRBV6-5; D: TRBD1
CDR3: CASSESSAVNEQYF; DNA: TGCGCCAGCAGTGAGTCTTCGGCGGTTAACGAGCAGTACTTC; J: TRBJ2-7; size: -; V: TRBV10-1; D: -
CDR3: CAIGQLYNSPLHF; DNA: TGTGCCATCGGGCAGCTCTATAATTCACCCCTCCACTTT; J: TRBJ1-6; size: -; V: TRBV10-3; D: -
CDR3: CASRHGDSNTIYF; DNA: TGTGCCAGCCGGCATGGTGACTCGAACACCATATATTTT; J: TRBJ1-3; size: -; V: TRBV6-5; D: -
CDR3: CASGSGLNTEAFF; DNA: TGTGCTAGTGGTTCCGGACTTAACACTGAAGCTTTCTTT; J: TRBJ1-1; size: few; V: TRBV12-5; D: -
CDR3: CASRTGGDINSPLHF; DNA: TGTGCCAGCAGGACCGGGGGGGATATAAATTCACCCCTCCACTTT; J: TRBJ1-6; size: once; V: TRBV6-5; D: -
CDR3: CASSHPGLAAETQYF; DNA: TGTGCCAGCAGCCACCCCGGGCTAGCGGCAGAGACCCAGTACTTC; J: TRBJ2-5; size: once; V: TRBV7-8; D: TRBD2
CDR3: CASSLAGGETQYF; DNA: TGTGCCAGCAGCTTGGCAGGGGGGGAGACCCAGTACTTC; J: TRBJ2-5; size: -; V: TRBV5-6; D: -
CDR3: CASSRDRHEQYF; DNA: TGTGCCAGCAGCAGGGACAGACACGAGCAGTACTTC; J: TRBJ2-7; size: -; V: TRBV12-3/TRBV12-4; D: TRBD1
CDR3: CASSIPGQLNSPLHF; DNA: TGTGCCAGCAGCATCCCGGGACAGCTGAACTCACCCCTCCACTTT; J: TRBJ1-6; size: -; V: TRBV11-2; D: TRBD1
CDR3: CATSRSGGVSKNIQYF; DNA: TGTGCCACCAGCAGAAGCGGGGGGGTATCCAAAAACATTCAGTACTTC; J: TRBJ2-4; size: -; V: TRBV15; D: TRBD2
CDR3: CATSDATRQLSNQPQHF; DNA: TGTGCCACCAGTGATGCGACAAGACAGTTATCCAATCAGCCCCAGCATTTT; J: TRBJ1-5; size: -; V: TRBV24-1; D: -
CDR3: CASTDQGARGYGYTF; DNA: TGTGCCAGCACCGACCAGGGGGCAAGAGGGTATGGCTACACCTTC; J: TRBJ1-2; size: -; V: TRBV6-5; D: TRBD1
CDR3: CATGGGGGPYNEQFF; DNA: TGTGCCACGGGAGGTGGGGGAGGGCCCTACAATGAGCAGTTCTTC; J: TRBJ2-1; size: -; V: TRBV15; D: TRBD2
CDR3: CASRRTGQRTGELFF; DNA: TGTGCCAGCAGAAGGACAGGGCAGCGCACCGGGGAGCTGTTTTTT; J: TRBJ2-2; size: -; V: TRBV6-5; D: TRBD1
CDR3: CASSYRDRANSPLHF; DNA: TGTGCCAGCAGCTACCGGGACAGAGCGAATTCACCCCTCCACTTT; J: TRBJ1-6; size: -; V: TRBV5-4; D: TRBD1
CDR3: CASSFLPGQTYNEQFF; DNA: TGTGCCAGCAGCTTCCTCCCGGGACAGACGTACAATGAGCAGTTCTTC; J: TRBJ2-1; size: -; V: TRBV5-5; D: TRBD1
CDR3: CASTFGRAEEQYF; DNA: TGTGCCAGCACATTTGGGAGGGCGGAAGAGCAGTACTTC; J: TRBJ2-7; size: -; V: TRBV5-6; D: TRBD2
CDR3: CASSLNRGSLDEQYF; DNA: TGTGCCAGTAGTTTAAACAGGGGCAGCTTGGACGAGCAGTACTTC; J: TRBJ2-7; size: -; V: TRBV19; D: TRBD1